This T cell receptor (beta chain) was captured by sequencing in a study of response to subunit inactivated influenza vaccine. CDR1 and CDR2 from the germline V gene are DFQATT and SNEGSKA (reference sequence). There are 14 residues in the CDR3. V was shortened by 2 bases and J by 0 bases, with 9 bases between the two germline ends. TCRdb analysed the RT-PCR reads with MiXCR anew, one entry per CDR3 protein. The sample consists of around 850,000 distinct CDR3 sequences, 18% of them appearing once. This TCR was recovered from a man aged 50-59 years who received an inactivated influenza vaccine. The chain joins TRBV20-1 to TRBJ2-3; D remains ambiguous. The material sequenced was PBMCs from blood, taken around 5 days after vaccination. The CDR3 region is CSARPGFSTDTQYF. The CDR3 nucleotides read TGCAGTGCTAGACCCGGGTTTAGCACAGATACGCAGTATTTT.